This is a list of T cell receptor beta chains from one sample in a study of blood T cell repertoires in COVID-19. The assay was immunoSEQ multiplex PCR, and TCRdb's table has in-frame clones only and misses some. The sample lists fewer than 250,000 clones, approximately 80% occurring once. Sequenced input: peripheral blood. Receptors originate from a human donor in a cohort sampled during active COVID-19. CDR3s include the opening cysteine and the closing phenylalanine or tryptophan. Each record gives: clone size, V gene, CDR3 protein. The size entry is marked missing in some rows and otherwise reads once, few, many or a size class.

- | TRBV30 | CAWSVGRPRYDTGELFF
- | TRBV24-1 | CATSDPGAVIEETQYF
- | TRBV5-6 | CASSWVREVRNEQFF
- | TRBV7-8 | CASSFSGRSTGELFF
- | TRBV30 | CARAPPTGGSGDTEAFF
- | TRBV19 | CASSKMAGGEETQYF
- | TRBV18 | CASSSLSFDIQYF
- | TRBV9 | CASSGGQGIYNEQFF
- | TRBV23-1 | CASSHRARGVYEQFF
- | TRBV5-4 | CASSRQGDNEAFF
- | TRBV19 | CASSIQLNTEAFF
few | TRBV27 | CATSRDRGFSGYTF
- | TRBV7-6 | CASSTSGQLVSGNTIYF
- | TRBV28 | CASSFPGRAYEQYF
few | TRBV3-1/TRBV3-2 | CASSHLYKTGGFGTQYF